The 15 T cell receptor beta chains below were found in one sample sequenced in a study of control samples from healthy donors and cancer patients. Some clones are missing from TCRdb's copy, which holds only in-frame ones; the method was immunoSEQ multiplex PCR. This sample has about 49,000 clones, with 90% to 95% found just once. Sequenced material: PBMCs. Receptors originate from a man aged 25 to 40 with colorectal cancer.

V and J are TRBV11-2 and TRBJ1-4, with unresolved D. V was pared by 0 bases and J by 13 bases, with 9 bases between. Germline CDR1 is SGHAT and CDR2 is FQNNGV. The length of the CDR3 is 12 residues. CDR3 coding DNA: TGTGCCAGCAGCTTAGATAGAGGGCTACTGTTTTTT. Its translation: CASSLDRGLLFF.

V gene TRBV30 combines with J gene TRBJ2-1; D not resolved. V was trimmed by 1 base and J by 4 bases, leaving 2 bases between them. Looked up from germline, CDR1 is GTSNPN and CDR2 is SVGIG (reference sequence). This CDR3 region has 11 residues. CDR3 sequence: CAWSDYNEQFF. Written as DNA, the CDR3 is TGTGCCTGGAGTGATTACAATGAGCAGTTCTTC.

CDR3 DNA sequence: TGTGCCAGCAGCGTTGAGGGGACTTGGAAGATGGAGCAGTTCTTC. Protein product: CASSVEGTWKMEQFF. The rearrangement joins TRBV9 to TRBJ2-1; a weak D match, TRBD2 (6 bases). The CDR3 consists of 15 residues. Germline lookup yields CDR1 SGDLS and CDR2 YYNGEE. V was cut by 2 bases and J by 10 bases, with 19 bases left in between.

The V call is TRBV19, the J call TRBJ1-3, with 9 nucleotides matching TRBD1. In germline, CDR1 is LNHDA, CDR2 SQIVND (reference sequence). J gave up 0 bases and V 7 bases, and 4 bases lay outside the gene matches. The CDR3 loop spans 15 amino acids. The CDR3 region has the DNA TGTGCCAGTACAGGGACAGGGCGCTCTGGAAACACCATATATTTT. Translating gives CASTGTGRSGNTIYF. Complete variable domain (other parts from reference TRBV19 and TRBJ1-3): DGGITQSPKYLFRKEGQNVTLSCEQNLNHDAMYWYRQDPGQGLRLIYYSQIVNDFQKGDIAEGYSVSREKKESFPLTVTSAQKNPTAFYLCASTGTGRSGNTIYFGEGSWLTVV.

The genes are TRBV5-6 and TRBJ1-1; no definite D call. The CDR3 has 12 amino acids. The V end was cut by 0 bases, the J end by 6 bases, with 6 bases between. In germline, CDR1 is SGHDT, CDR2 YYEEEE. The CDR3 region is CASSLGYSEAFF. The CDR3 DNA sequence: TGTGCCAGCAGCTTGGGGTATTCTGAAGCTTTCTTT.

The chain links TRBV9 to TRBJ2-7; D is unclear. The V end lost 0 bases, the J end lost 5 bases, and 12 bases lay between the germline ends. Germline loops: CDR1 SGDLS, CDR2 YYNGEE. The CDR3 length is 14 residues. The CDR3 region has the DNA TGTGCCAGCAGCGTAGGGGTAGACGGCCACGAGCAGTACTTC. Translated: CASSVGVDGHEQYF.

The genes are TRBV4-3 and TRBJ1-3, with D tentatively TRBD1 (6 bases). CDR1 is LGHNA and CDR2 is YSLEER in the germline V gene. The CDR3 length is 16 residues. Trimming left V 1 base short and J 2 bases short, with 12 bases between. CDR3 coding DNA: TGCGCCAGCAGCCAAGGAGACCGGACAGCTGGAAACACCATATATTTT. Its protein product is CASSQGDRTAGNTIYF.

The V and J genes are TRBV6-5 and TRBJ1-6; D is unresolved. The CDR3 loop spans 12 amino acids. Deletions cut 6 bases from V and 6 bases from J, with 6 bases between. Germline V lookup: CDR1 MNHEY, CDR2 SVGAGI. CDR3 sequence reads: CASSDGNSPLHF. The DNA of the CDR3 is TGTGCCAGCAGCGACGGTAATTCACCCCTCCACTTT.

The chain couples TRBV13 to TRBJ1-2; 9 bases match TRBD1. The CDR3 loop spans 17 amino acids. The trim removed 3 bases at V and 3 bases at J, leaving 11 bases unmatched. Germline V gene lookup returns CDR1 PRHDT and CDR2 FYEKMQ (reference sequence). CDR3 residues: CASSFLKGQGFDYGYTF. CDR3 in DNA: TGTGCCAGCAGCTTTTTGAAGGGACAGGGATTCGACTATGGCTACACCTTC. Filled out from reference TRBV13 and TRBJ1-2, the complete variable domain reads AAGVIQSPRHLIKEKRETATLKCYPIPRHDTVYWYQQGPGQDPQFLISFYEKMQSDKGSIPDRFSAQQFSDYHSELNMSSLELGDSALYFCASSFLKGQGFDYGYTFGSGTRLTVV.

The gene calls are TRBV12-3 or TRBV12-4 and TRBJ1-4; D uncertain. The CDR3 runs to 13 residues. V gave up 0 bases and J gave up 3 bases, with 2 bases separating them. The CDR3 region is CASSLASNEKLFF. The CDR3 bases are TGTGCCAGCAGTTTAGCGTCTAATGAAAAACTGTTTTTT.

The chain uses TRBV4-3 and TRBJ1-4; 7 positions match TRBD1. Germline assignment: CDR1 LGHNA and CDR2 YSLEER. The CDR3 totals 15 residues. The ends lost 0 bases at V and 7 bases at J; junction bases unmatched: 5. DNA for the CDR3: TGCGCCAGCAGCCAAGAAAGGGGGGACAGTGAAAAACTGTTTTTT. It yields the protein CASSQERGDSEKLFF.

This clone was observed a few times. V gene TRBV27 combines with J gene TRBJ2-7; TRBD1 aligns across 10 bases. With 6 bases clipped from V and 7 bases from J, the junction kept 12 bases outside the gene matches. Looked up from germline, CDR1 is MNHEY and CDR2 is SMNVEV (reference sequence). The CDR3 totals 15 residues. The CDR3 nucleotides are TGTGCCAGCAGCCGTGGGGACAGGGGACTAGTGGAGCAGTACTTC. This sequence encodes CASSRGDRGLVEQYF.

The J gene is TRBJ1-1, the V gene TRBV4-2, with a tentative D call TRBD1 (6 bases). This CDR3 has 14 amino acids. With 3 bases removed from V and 8 bases from J, the gap between germline ends came to 16 bases. The germline V gene encodes CDR1 LGHNA and CDR2 YNFKEQ. The CDR3, as DNA: TGTGCCAGCAGCCAGCCCGACGGGGGCTTAGAAGCTTTCTTT. It yields the protein CASSQPDGGLEAFF.

In DNA, the CDR3 is TGTGCCAGCAGCCTGACGGCAGGGGACGGCACTGAAGCTTTCTTT. Translation: CASSLTAGDGTEAFF. The chain uses TRBV5-6 and TRBJ1-1, with a possible D match to TRBD1 (6 bases). This CDR3 has 15 amino acids. With 4 bases removed from V and 4 bases from J, the gap between germline ends came to 17 bases. In germline, CDR1 is SGHDT, CDR2 YYEEEE.

This clone was found once. The V and J genes are TRBV2 and TRBJ2-3, with D possibly matching TRBD2 (6 bases). The CDR3 sequence is 14 residues long. V lost 6 bases, J lost 3 bases, and 13 bases lay in between. Germline V gives CDR1 SNHLY, CDR2 FYNNEI. This CDR3 is CASSLRRGTDTQYF. The CDR3 DNA reads as TGTGCCAGCAGCCTACGTCGGGGGACAGATACGCAGTATTTT.